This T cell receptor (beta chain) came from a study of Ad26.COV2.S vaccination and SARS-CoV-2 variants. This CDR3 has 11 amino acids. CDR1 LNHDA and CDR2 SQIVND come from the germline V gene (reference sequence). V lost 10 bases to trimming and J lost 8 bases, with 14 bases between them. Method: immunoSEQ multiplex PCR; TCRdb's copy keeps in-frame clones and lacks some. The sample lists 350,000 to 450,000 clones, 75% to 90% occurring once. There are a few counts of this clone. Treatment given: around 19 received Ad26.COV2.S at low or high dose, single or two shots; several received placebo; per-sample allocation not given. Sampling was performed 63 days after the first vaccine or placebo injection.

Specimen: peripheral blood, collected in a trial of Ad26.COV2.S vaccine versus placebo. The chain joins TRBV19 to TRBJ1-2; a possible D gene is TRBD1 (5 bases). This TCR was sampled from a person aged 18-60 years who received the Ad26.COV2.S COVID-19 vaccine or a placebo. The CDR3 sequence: CATRRGTGYTF. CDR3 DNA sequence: TGTGCCACCAGGCGTGGGACCGGCTACACCTTC.